This passage covers 21 T cell receptor beta chains from one sample sequenced in a study of shared clonotypes between healthy human individuals. Repertoires were generated with immunoSEQ multiplex PCR, while TCRdb's copy carries only in-frame clones and drops some. The data contain 550,000 to 700,000 clones, around 73% of them singletons. The sequenced material came from memory CD4+ T cells sorted from blood. Subset meaning: CD45RA-negative fraction. All receptors come from a woman aged 25 to 45 in good health.

This rearrangement joins TRBV18 to TRBJ2-1; TRBD2 matches 10 bases. V gave up 2 bases and J gave up 2 bases; unmatched junction bases: 0. The CDR3 consists of 15 residues. Germline lookup yields CDR1 KGHSH and CDR2 LQKENI. The CDR3 here is CASSPGLAAYNEQFF. CDR3 DNA: TGTGCCAGCTCACCAGGACTAGCGGCCTACAATGAGCAGTTCTTC. Drawing the rest from reference TRBV18 and TRBJ2-1, the complete variable domain is NAGVMQNPRHLVRRRGQEARLRCSPMKGHSHVYWYRQLPEEGLKFMVYLQKENIIDESGMPKERFSAEFPKEGPSILRIQQVVRGDSAAYFCASSPGLAAYNEQFFGPGTRLTVL.

The chain has TRBV7-9 and TRBJ1-2, with D maybe TRBD1 (5 bases). V lost 3 bases, J lost 7 bases, and 24 bases lay in between. The CDR3 runs to 17 residues. In germline, CDR1 is SEHNR, CDR2 FQNEAQ (reference sequence). CDR3: CASSLGWFWGDSAGYTF. CDR3 nucleotides: TGTGCCAGCAGCTTGGGGTGGTTTTGGGGCGATTCGGCTGGCTACACCTTC.

The CDR3 DNA reads as TGTGCCAACTCACGGGACGGAGATTCACCCCTCCACTTT. Amino acids: CANSRDGDSPLHF. This sequence joins TRBV10-3 and TRBJ1-6, with D possibly matching TRBD1 (5 bases). Trimming left V 10 bases short and J 8 bases short, with 15 bases between. Germline CDR1 and CDR2: ENHRY and SYGVKD. There are 13 residues in the CDR3.

The V and J genes are TRBV28 and TRBJ1-5; D might be TRBD1 (5 bases). Germline assignment: CDR1 MDHEN and CDR2 SYDVKM. The CDR3 loop spans 15 amino acids. The V end lost 6 bases, the J end lost 2 bases, and 14 bases lay between the germline ends. CDR3 residues: CASRRGGGRNQPQHF. The CDR3 DNA sequence: TGTGCCAGCAGGAGGGGCGGGGGACGCAATCAGCCCCAGCATTTT.

The J gene is TRBJ2-2, the V gene TRBV19, with TRBD2 matching 9 bases. Unmatched junction bases numbered 4, after V lost 4 bases and J lost 1 base. The CDR3 is 16 amino acids. The germline CDR1 and CDR2 sequences are LNHDA and SQIVND (reference sequence). The CDR3 is CASSRSSGRNTGELFF. The CDR3 nucleotides read TGTGCCAGTAGTAGAAGTAGCGGGAGGAACACCGGGGAGCTGTTTTTT.

This clone was counted between two and nine times. The chain joins TRBV10-3 to TRBJ1-4; D is ambiguous. The V end was cut by 3 bases, the J end by 4 bases, with 9 bases between. Germline CDR1 reads ENHRY; CDR2 reads SYGVKD. CDR3 length equals 14 residues. The CDR3 protein is CAISEMGFNEKLFF. The CDR3 DNA follows: TGTGCCATCAGTGAAATGGGGTTTAATGAAAAACTGTTTTTT.

This chain links TRBV5-4 with TRBJ1-1; D is undetermined. Germline V gene sequence: CDR1 SGHNT, CDR2 YYREEE (reference sequence). The V end was cut by 1 base, the J end by 1 base, with 2 bases between. The CDR3 covers 12 residues. CDR3 loop: CASSLWNTEAFF. CDR3 sequence (DNA): TGTGCCAGCAGCTTGTGGAACACTGAAGCTTTCTTT. The full variable domain, in which reference TRBV5-4 and TRBJ1-1 provide the parts outside the CDR3, is ETGVTQSPTHLIKTRGQQVTLRCSSQSGHNTVSWYQQALGQGPQFIFQYYREEENGRGNFPPRFSGLQFPNYSSELNVNALELDDSALYLCASSLWNTEAFFGQGTRLTVV.

This chain uses TRBV27 with TRBJ2-3, with unresolved D. CDR1 is MNHEY and CDR2 is SMNVEV in the germline V gene (reference sequence). This CDR3 contains 13 residues. Trimming cost V 8 bases and J 7 bases, with 16 bases left between them. CDR3 loop: CASQSNTANTQYF. CDR3 sequence (DNA): TGTGCCAGCCAATCAAACACGGCGAATACGCAGTATTTT.

This chain joins TRBV5-4 and TRBJ2-7; 9 nucleotides line up with TRBD1. Germline lookup yields CDR1 SGHNT and CDR2 YYREEE (reference sequence). The CDR3 is 14 amino acids. V trimming: 3 bases; J trimming: 7 bases; junction bases outside the gene matches: 8. Here the CDR3 DNA reads TGTGCCAGCAGCTCGACAGGGGGTGTGGGTGAGCAGTACTTC. Protein: CASSSTGGVGEQYF.

CDR3 sequence: CASWVSGISSYNEQFF. DNA of the CDR3: TGTGCCAGCTGGGTTAGCGGAATCAGCTCCTACAATGAGCAGTTCTTC. The gene calls are TRBV28 and TRBJ2-1; a weak D match, TRBD2 (6 bases). Trimming removed 8 bases at V and 0 bases at J, with 17 bases between. Looked up from germline, CDR1 is MDHEN and CDR2 is SYDVKM. CDR3 size: 16 residues.

The rearrangement uses TRBV5-1 and TRBJ1-3, with 9 positions matching TRBD1. Per the germline V gene, CDR1 is SGHRS and CDR2 is YFSETQ. Germline trimming cut 4 bases from V and 4 bases from J; bases unmatched to any gene: 3. The CDR3 runs 14 residues. In DNA form, the CDR3 reads TGCGCCAGCAGCGGCGGGACAGGGGGAAACACCATATATTTT. It codes for CASSGGTGGNTIYF.

The CDR3 DNA reads TGTGCCAGCAGCCCCCAGGAGGGTGTACTCTATGGCTACACCTTC. Translation: CASSPQEGVLYGYTF. The V and J genes are TRBV9 and TRBJ1-2; D remains unclear. The CDR3 loop spans 15 amino acids. The V end was cut by 4 bases, the J end by 4 bases, with 17 bases between. CDR1 is SGDLS and CDR2 is YYNGEE in the germline V gene.

In regard to this clone: The same CDR3 arises from other DNA sequences in this sample as well. The chain carries TRBV5-1 and TRBJ2-5; D is perhaps TRBD2 (5 bases). Per germline, CDR1 SGHRS and CDR2 YFSETQ. The CDR3 totals 14 residues. V was shortened by 1 base and J by 4 bases, with 11 bases between the two germline ends. CDR3 nucleotide sequence: TGCGCCAGCAGCTTGAGAACTAGAGGAGAGACCCAGTACTTC. Amino acid sequence: CASSLRTRGETQYF.

This clone showed up many times. The chain joins TRBV29-1 to TRBJ2-1; D unclear. Trimming cost V 7 bases and J 3 bases, with 16 bases left between them. This CDR3 comprises 14 residues. Germline-derived CDR1 and CDR2 are SQVTM and ANQGSEA. In nucleotides, the CDR3 is TGCAGCGCCCCAATAGGGTTGTACTACAATGAGCAGTTCTTC. The encoded protein is CSAPIGLYYNEQFF.

The V and J genes are TRBV11-2 and TRBJ2-5; D is perhaps TRBD1 or TRBD2 (5 bases each). Trimming removed 5 bases from V and 2 bases from J, with 12 bases in between. The CDR3 totals 14 residues. Germline CDR1 SGHAT, CDR2 FQNNGV. Written as DNA, the CDR3 is TGTGCCAGCAGCACCGGGACGCATCAAGAGACCCAGTACTTC. Translation: CASSTGTHQETQYF.

This clone was observed a handful of times. The same CDR3 is also encoded by other DNA sequences in this sample. The chain has TRBV11-2 and TRBJ2-7; possibly TRBD1 for D (6 bases). V dropped 5 bases and J dropped 1 base, with 15 bases sitting between them. The CDR3 is 15 residues long. Germline V CDR1 and CDR2: SGHAT, FQNNGV. Here the CDR3 DNA reads TGTGCCAGCAGCCCTTGGGGGCAGGGTTCCTACGAGCAGTACTTC. Its translation is CASSPWGQGSYEQYF.

The CDR3 DNA reads TGTGCCTGGAGGGTTGCGGGACGCGGCGAGCAGTACTTC. It specifies CAWRVAGRGEQYF. The chain employs TRBV30 and TRBJ2-5, with D possibly being TRBD2 (6 bases). The end of the DNA is better explained by TRBJ2-7, so the J call may be wrong. CDR3 length: 13 residues. The V gene's germline CDR1 is GTSNPN and CDR2 SVGIG (reference sequence).

The V gene is TRBV6-1, the J gene TRBJ1-1, with 7 bases matching TRBD1. This CDR3 comprises 14 residues. V dropped 6 bases and J dropped 3; count of bases not matched to a gene: 7. The V gene's germline CDR1 is MNHNS and CDR2 SASEGT. Here the CDR3 DNA reads TGTGCCAGCAGCGTACAGGGGTTGGACACTGAAGCTTTCTTT. Its translation: CASSVQGLDTEAFF.

This clone has just a few counts. The chain uses TRBV2 and TRBJ1-2, with TRBD1 matching 7 bases. This CDR3 spans 15 amino acids. V lost 3 bases and J lost 4; bases outside the gene matches: 8. From germline, CDR1 is SNHLY and CDR2 FYNNEI. In nucleotides, the CDR3 is TGTGCCAGCAGTGAGCAGAGGGGGCTCACCTATGGCTACACCTTC. Translating gives CASSEQRGLTYGYTF.

Comments on this clone: The germline gene is not matched at one end of the junction; a read error may be the cause. J is TRBJ2-1 and V is TRBV2; 8 positions agree with TRBD2. Germline-derived CDR1 and CDR2 are SNHLY and FYNNEI. The CDR3 totals 12 residues. The CDR3, as DNA: TGTGCCAGCAGTGGTCAAGCGGGAGAGGTGCTCTTC. Its translation: CASSGQAGEVLF.

This clone was seen more than once but under ten times. Different DNA sequences within this sample yield the same CDR3. The chain carries TRBV2 and TRBJ1-1; D unresolved. The CDR3 is 13 amino acids. The germline V gene has CDR1 SNHLY and CDR2 FYNNEI. Between the trimmed V and J ends, which lost 4 bases and 0 bases, there was a span of 6 bases. The CDR3 loop is CASSVELNTEAFF. In DNA form, the CDR3 reads TGTGCCAGCAGTGTTGAGTTGAACACTGAAGCTTTCTTT.